The T cell receptor beta chain described here comes from a study of T cells in Graves' hyperthyroidism and ophthalmopathy. For ophthalmopathy patients, the Clinical Activity Score was at least 3 and the NOSPECS grade at least 4; duration was under 3 months. For the diagnoses, clinical symptoms, serum thyroxine and TRAb, thyroid ultrasound and orbital computed tomography were used. The TCR beta CDR3 regions underwent amplification using RNA transcripts as the source. The TCR CDR3 first-round RT-PCR relied on the HTBI primer set. TCRdb ran MiXCR on the multiplex PCR reads and lists one entry per CDR3 protein. The sample holds fewer than 40,000 distinct CDR3 sequences, 52% seen once. Germline V gene data show CDR1 as MDHEN and CDR2 as SYDVKM. This CDR3 region has 14 residues. A remark on this clonotype: Antigen unknown. This clone may be a read error of a much larger clone one base away.

The study, taken as a whole, reports: Most expanded thyroid clonotypes above 0.001 recurred in blood. From stable hyperthyroidism, ophthalmopathy was separated by a 13 V-J model.

This clonotype was obtained from a woman aged 40-49 years with Graves' ophthalmopathy. The chain links TRBV28 to TRBJ2-1, with no clear D. Sequencing used blood. The CDR3 DNA reads as TGTGCCAGCAGCCCCCGATCGGGTTACAATGGGCAGTTCTTC. Protein product: CASSPRSGYNGQFF. Supplemented by reference TRBV28 and TRBJ2-1, the full variable domain reads DVKVTQSSRYLVKRTGEKVFLECVQDMDHENMFWYRQDPGLGLRLIYFSYDVKMKEKGDIPEGYSVSREKKERFSLILESASTNQTSMYLCASSPRSGYNGQFFGPGTRLTVL.